This paragraph reports one T cell receptor (beta chain). The data originate from a study of T cell repertoires in cytomegalovirus infection. Each CDR3 protein is one row after TCRdb ran MiXCR on the reads. The table shows around 530,000 distinct CDR3 sequences, with approximately 25% occurring only once. Sequenced sample: PBMCs. This receptor was obtained from a human donor in good health (CMV status not recorded). Some clones in this sample may be carry-over from other donors' samples.

The CDR3: CATSKTSGRPGTGELFF. The CDR3 bases are TGTGCCACCAGTAAGACTAGCGGGAGGCCGGGCACCGGGGAGCTGTTTTTT. The chain recombines TRBV15 with TRBJ2-2; 13 bases fit TRBD2. Unmatched junction bases numbered 8, after V lost 6 bases and J lost 4 bases. Germline V gives CDR1 LNHNV, CDR2 YYDKDF (reference sequence). The CDR3 length is 17 residues.